The entry below describes one TCR beta chain. Its antigen remains undetermined. Base qualities are not recorded, but no much larger clone differs from it by a single base. The cohort consisted of hundreds of healthy bone marrow donors. At the time of sampling, every cohort member was nominally healthy, though immune exposures that went unrecorded were likely present. The donor tested CMV seronegative and was one of the 352 seronegative cohort members. Every donor gave a peripheral blood sample, and the peripheral blood mononuclear cells from that sample were used for TCR beta sequencing. The Qiagen DNeasy Blood Extraction Kit was used to extract genomic DNA from the blood cell samples. This entry belongs to a study of cytomegalovirus exposure and HLA in healthy donors (dated by TCRdb to about 2017). Study-wide context: An earlier analysis of several hundred of the donors reported over 250 Gb of sequence data and some 110 million unique TCR beta sequences obtained from about 180 million T cells. Among 300 to 500 genotyped donors of the cohort, an average of about 240,000 unique TCR beta nucleotide sequences was sequenced per donor, of which about 18% were non-productive. Among the roughly 390 genotyped donors, approximately 81% belonged to the genetic ancestry cluster associated with self-reported Caucasian donors. Rather than drawing on any new phenotypic data, the later analysis identified candidate immune exposures from TCR beta sequences and the way those sequences occurred across donors. A later genetic analysis took genome-wide SNP genotypes for about 55% of the 666 donors and used that subset as a discovery cohort. Donor age, sex, ethnicity and CMV serostatus were collected together with the repertoire data. High-throughput TCR immunosequencing, statistical association of individual TCRs with disease status, and machine learning were combined to predict cytomegalovirus infection status. The T cell repertoires of around 730 subjects were profiled by immunosequencing and related to cytomegalovirus serostatus. In a later analysis, previously published TCR beta repertoires from 670 or so donors were re-analyzed and high-resolution HLA genotyping was added so that TCR occurrence patterns could be studied. HLA typing covered class I and class II loci at four-digit resolution. An earlier analysis of some 600 of the donors applied high-throughput TCR beta sequencing to assess whether each TCR beta V gene segment acted as functional or pseudogenic. Typing coverage differed by locus: A, B, C, DRB1 and DQB1 were typed in about 620-640 donors, DQA1 in about 500, DPA1 in 600 to 610, and DPB1 in 472. Besides the first cohort of about 730 subjects, a separate validation cohort made up of 90 to 150 different subjects was used. The study aimed to test whether cataloging public T cell receptors could reveal signatures of past pathogen exposure. All discovery cohort repertoires had been generated on a single sequencing platform. Several DR-DQ haplotypes were handled as single units for association and clustering because linkage in the cohort was strong. An early release covering more than 500 HLA-typed donors comprised about 300 gigabases of sequencing data and 85 million or so unique TCR sequences. Beyond this particular receptor, the publication reports: Most CMV-associated TCR beta chains appeared to be HLA-restricted in a later analysis, and the HLA associations seemed to be driven largely by CMV exposure. In an earlier analysis of approximately 590 of the donors, most TCR beta V segments were observed in productive rearrangements about 87% or about 30% of the time, broadly matching IMGT annotations. Because counts were too low, roughly 16 rarely observed V segments, including chromosome 9 orphons, were left out of the earlier analysis of a few hundred of the donors. Because the 87-base-pair reads could not distinguish some IMGT-functional V segments, including TRBV6-2 and TRBV6-3, those segments were excluded. For the cohort, immune exposure information was limited to CMV serostatus. Correlated functional status among segregating V segments might reflect linkage disequilibrium, but an unknown experimental factor could not be ruled out. Sequencing depth was assumed to be roughly uniform across donors in the presence/absence analyses, though that assumption may not hold. Because HLA typing was missing for some donors at each locus, association tests included only the typed subset. While some public TCRs were present in many individuals, most TCR sequences turned up only very rarely across donors. In this cohort, only TCR beta chains were sequenced, and detectable features were limited by the absence of alpha or paired-chain data. The authors suggested that the approach could potentially be generalized to other disease states and immunological phenotypes. In both the original and validation cohorts, the classifier was reported to diagnose cytomegalovirus status with high specificity and sensitivity. A cluster of highly shared sequence variants was judged likely to represent a technical artifact of the sequencing pipeline. According to a later genetic analysis, donors in an Asian-associated ancestry cluster had fewer N-insertions in productive TCRs than the approximately 670-donor mean. Assigning TCR associations to individual alleles was difficult when HLA alleles, especially DR and DQ, strongly co-occurred. Compared with equally common non-associated chains, HLA-associated TCR beta chains in a later analysis were more clonally expanded and had lower generation probabilities. In a later analysis, TCR association rates were found to vary across HLA loci, with the most associated TCRs seen for DRB1 alleles and the fewest for HLA-C alleles. The study listed over 150 TCR beta chains as associated with cytomegalovirus. Several of the top co-occurrence clusters appeared to be linked to parvovirus B19, influenza, CMV and Epstein-Barr virus, according to a later analysis. At a false discovery rate of 0.05, a later analysis linked about 16,000 TCR beta sequences to specific HLA alleles. In a later genetic analysis, a missense DCLRE1C variant was associated with V-gene and J-gene trimming of TCR beta chains, and the association was replicated in an independent cohort. A few of the identified cytomegalovirus-associated TCR beta chains were confirmed in vitro to be specific for cytomegalovirus antigens. A further reported finding was that TCR beta sequences accurately predicted the HLA-A and HLA-B alleles for most subjects in the first cohort.

The junction shows trimming of 10 bases on V and 6 bases on J, and the gene matches do not reach 13 bases of it. From the germline V gene, CDR1 is SNHLY and CDR2 is FYNNEI. Measured from the cysteine to the phenylalanine, the CDR3 is 15 residues long. Of all the DNA, just the CDR3 is kept, 45 bases in frame from base 1. Preparation of the library involved the immunoSEQ multiplex PCR assay. For the multiplex PCR, a mixture combining 60 forward primers for TCR Vbeta segments and 13 reverse primers for TCR Jbeta segments was used. The CDR3 region of rearranged TCR beta genes was amplified from genomic DNA by a multiplex PCR assay. The Illumina HiSeq System was used to sequence the amplified TCR beta libraries as 87-base-pair reads. Per the original workflow: A later analysis tallied approximately 87 million unique TCR beta chains across the 700 or so repertoires, and approximately 12 million of those chains were shared by two or more donors. To remove PCR and sequencing errors, raw reads were error-corrected and collapsed into unique sequences using a nearest-neighbor algorithm that merged closely related sequences. V, D and J gene segments were assigned by aligning CDR3 sequences to IMGT reference sequences. Each retained sequence needed at least a six-nucleotide match to both a V gene segment and a J gene segment. Rearrangements were classified as productive when the CDR3 lacked stop codons and remained in frame with V and J, and all other rearrangements were classified as non-productive. CDR3 was defined according to IMGT convention as the region running from the second conserved V-encoded cysteine to the conserved J-encoded phenylalanine. In an earlier analysis of around 570 of the donors, sequences lacking an unambiguous match to a single V gene segment were excluded. In an earlier analysis of some 590 of the donors, a V segment was called functional when productive rearrangements were above 56.7%, and segregating when the standard deviation between donors exceeded 5%. A statistical classification framework was developed to diagnose cytomegalovirus status using the catalog of TCR beta chain sequences. In a later analysis, V and J genes were assigned by comparing TCR nucleotide sequences against IMGT/GENE-DB human TR gene sequences. The TCRdist pipeline was used in a later analysis to assign CDR3 sequences and most-parsimonious VDJ recombination scenarios. A later analysis defined each TCR beta chain by its CDR3 amino acid sequence plus V-gene family, and excluded reads lacking a unique V-gene family. To address suspected cross-contamination and a sequencing artifact, a later analysis removed a few hundred highly shared, low-generation-probability nucleotide sequences. A later analysis calculated a clonal expansion index for each public chain from normalized within-repertoire ranks of inferred template counts. In a later analysis, generation probabilities were computed with a VDJ recombination model fitted to out-of-frame rearrangements, and the resulting probabilities were checked against IGoR. In a later analysis, hypergeometric tests were used to score TCR-TCR, TCR-HLA and TCR-CMV co-occurrence, with a repertoire-size bias correction applied to TCR pairs. False discovery rates were estimated in a later analysis by permuting HLA or CMV assignments 20 times. In a later analysis, co-occurring TCRs were grouped using DBSCAN, and TCRdist sequence similarity was added for clustering within HLA-allele-positive subsets. Repertoires with fewer than 30,000 or more than 120,000 public chains, plus five repertoires with anomalous nucleotide sharing, were excluded from co-occurrence clustering. In TCRdb, the immuneACCESS table is reduced to in-frame sequences with V and J assigned. These tables do not hold every clone; where another copy was compared, an unresolved V gene accounts for under half, and the others remain unexplained. Clone size and the V and J calls come from that table; the DNA yielded D and trimming. The sample yields 90,000 to 120,000 clones; more than 65% were counted once. The top ten clones comprise 4.2% of the sample.

The clonotype comes from a male donor in good health and CMV-seronegative. The V and J genes are TRBV2 and TRBJ2-1; the central 9 bases match TRBD2. The sequenced sample was PBMCs. The sequenced DNA: TGTGCCACCCACCCCAGTGCGGGAGGGGGCAATGAGCAGTTCTTC. Its protein reads: CATHPSAGGGNEQFF.